A single sample gave rise to the 17 T cell receptor beta chains below, sequenced in a study of blood T cell repertoires in COVID-19. Assay: immunoSEQ multiplex PCR; the TCRdb copy retains only in-frame clones and omits some. This sample has roughly 60,000 clones, with 70% to 90% found just once. Specimen: peripheral blood. These receptors came from a human donor in a cohort sampled during active COVID-19.

The chain uses TRBV5-1 and TRBJ2-1; D may be TRBD1 (6 bases). This CDR3 comprises 15 residues. Germline CDR1 is SGHRS and CDR2 is YFSETQ. The ends were cut back, 0 bases at V and 4 bases at J, with 11 bases in the middle. The CDR3: CASSLEPGEYNEQFF. CDR3 DNA: TGCGCCAGCAGCTTGGAACCAGGGGAGTACAATGAGCAGTTCTTC.

The chain has TRBV10-2 and TRBJ2-5, with 10 nucleotides matching TRBD1. Looked up from germline, CDR1 is WSHSY and CDR2 is SAAADI. Germline trimming cut 4 bases from V and 3 bases from J; bases unmatched to any gene: 5. The length of the CDR3 is 15 residues. The CDR3 sequence: CASSGVTGGEETQYF. The DNA of the CDR3 is TGCGCCAGCAGTGGGGTGACAGGGGGCGAAGAGACCCAGTACTTC.

The chain carries TRBV11-3 and TRBJ2-7, with D possibly being TRBD2 (5 bases). Trimming left V 2 bases short and J 0 bases short, with 17 bases between. The CDR3 runs 17 residues. Per germline, CDR1 SGHNT and CDR2 YENEEA. The CDR3 sequence: CASSLPPGWDGSYEQYF. CDR3 coding DNA: TGTGCCAGCAGCTTACCCCCGGGGTGGGATGGCTCCTACGAGCAGTACTTC.

This chain links TRBV19 with TRBJ2-7; 7 nucleotides line up with TRBD2. The CDR3 runs to 17 residues. Germline V gene data show CDR1 as LNHDA and CDR2 as SQIVND (reference sequence). V lost 1 base, J lost 1 base, and 10 bases stayed unmatched. CDR3 region: CASSIGMRLAASYEQYF. The CDR3 bases are TGTGCCAGTAGTATAGGGATGCGGCTAGCGGCGTCCTACGAGCAGTACTTC.

This clone was seen at least ten times. The chain uses TRBV25-1 and TRBJ2-2; the D gene is possibly TRBD2 (5 bases). CDR3 size: 11 residues. The germline V gene has CDR1 MGHDK and CDR2 SYGVNS. Deletions cut 7 bases from V and 6 bases from J, with 6 bases between. The CDR3 nucleotides are TGTGCCAGCAAGGAGGCCGGGGAGCTGTTTTTT. It yields the protein CASKEAGELFF.

This chain links TRBV5-4 with TRBJ2-1; TRBD2 matches at 11 bases. Germline V gene sequence: CDR1 SGHNT, CDR2 YYREEE (reference sequence). The CDR3 spans 17 residues. Trimming cost V 5 bases and J 0 bases; bases outside gene matches: 7. The CDR3 region has the DNA TGTGCCAGCAGGGCTAGCGGGGGGACGGGCTCCTACAATGAGCAGTTCTTC. Translating it yields CASRASGGTGSYNEQFF.

The chain uses TRBV7-6 and TRBJ2-1, with 9 bases aligning to TRBD1. The germline V gene has CDR1 SGHVS and CDR2 FNYEAQ. The J segment lost 2 bases and the V segment lost 3 bases, leaving 2 bases of the junction unmatched. The CDR3 runs to 15 residues. DNA of the CDR3: TGTGCCAGCAGCTTGGGGACAGGGCCCTACAATGAGCAGTTCTTC. Translated, it gives CASSLGTGPYNEQFF.

The V gene is TRBV5-1, the J gene TRBJ1-2; no clear D gene. V gave up 4 bases and J gave up 3 bases, with 10 bases separating them. From germline, CDR1 is SGHRS and CDR2 YFSETQ. The CDR3 has 13 residues. Written as DNA, the CDR3 is TGCGCCAGCAGCCTTACAGCCGACTATGGCTACACCTTC. Encoded protein: CASSLTADYGYTF.

This clone has a count of ten or more. This sequence joins TRBV30 and TRBJ1-2, with 8 bases lining up with TRBD1. CDR1 GTSNPN and CDR2 SVGIG come from the germline V gene (reference sequence). V lost 4 bases to trimming and J lost 2 bases; unmatched junction nucleotides: 0. CDR3 length equals 12 residues. The CDR3 coding sequence is TGTGCCTGGACAGGGGGCAACTATGGCTACACCTTC. This gives the protein CAWTGGNYGYTF. Full variable domain (missing parts from reference TRBV30 and TRBJ1-2): SQTIHQWPATLVQPVGSPLSLECTVEGTSNPNLYWYRQAAGRGLQLLFYSVGIGQISSEVPQNLSASRPQDRQFILSSKKLLLSDSGFYLCAWTGGNYGYTFGSGTRLTVV.

V gene TRBV29-1 combines with J gene TRBJ1-2; TRBD1 aligns across 9 bases. Unmatched junction bases numbered 7, after V lost 4 bases and J lost 4 bases. Germline V lookup: CDR1 SQVTM, CDR2 ANQGSEA. The CDR3 length is 14 residues. In nucleotides, the CDR3 is TGCAGCGTTGTAACCGGGACAGGGTCCTATGGCTACACCTTC. Protein product: CSVVTGTGSYGYTF.

The V and J genes are TRBV4-1 and TRBJ1-1; D uncertain. V was pared by 3 bases and J by 3 bases, with 14 bases between. CDR1 is MGHRA, CDR2 YSYEKL, per germline. This CDR3 spans 15 amino acids. The CDR3 region has the DNA TGCGCCAGCAGCCAGCCGATACTCCGGGACACTGAAGCTTTCTTT. Translating gives CASSQPILRDTEAFF.

The genes are TRBV29-1 and TRBJ2-1; D not resolved. Germline CDR1 reads SQVTM; CDR2 reads ANQGSEA. Deletions cut 4 bases from V and 5 bases from J, with 6 bases between. The CDR3 has 11 residues. The chain's CDR3 is CSVVRNNEQFF. CDR3 coding DNA: TGCAGCGTTGTTAGAAACAATGAGCAGTTCTTC.

This rearrangement joins TRBV5-1 to TRBJ2-3; 10 nucleotides line up with TRBD2. The CDR3 is 13 amino acids. Germline CDR1 SGHRS, CDR2 YFSETQ. V lost 4 bases, J lost 6 bases, and 2 bases stayed unmatched. CDR3 amino acids: CASSEGLADTQYF. CDR3 nucleotide sequence: TGCGCCAGCAGCGAGGGACTAGCGGATACGCAGTATTTT.

The chain combines TRBV18 with TRBJ1-6; 8 bases match TRBD1. V shed 3 bases, J shed 7 bases, and the junction held 2 bases outside the gene matches. The CDR3 has 14 residues. Germline assignment: CDR1 KGHSH and CDR2 LQKENI. The CDR3 is CASSPGTGNSPLHF. The CDR3 nucleotides are TGTGCCAGCTCACCCGGGACAGGAAATTCACCCCTCCACTTT. Using reference TRBV18 and TRBJ1-6 for the parts outside the CDR3, the full variable domain is NAGVMQNPRHLVRRRGQEARLRCSPMKGHSHVYWYRQLPEEGLKFMVYLQKENIIDESGMPKERFSAEFPKEGPSILRIQQVVRGDSAAYFCASSPGTGNSPLHFGNGTRLTVT.

The gene calls are TRBV15 and TRBJ1-2; D gene ambiguous. In germline, CDR1 is LNHNV, CDR2 YYDKDF (reference sequence). V lost 0 bases to trimming and J lost 0 bases, with 5 bases between them. CDR3 size: 14 residues. CDR3 nucleotides: TGTGCCACCAGCAGAGATCTTACTAACTATGGCTACACCTTC. Its protein product is CATSRDLTNYGYTF.

This chain links TRBV2 with TRBJ1-2, with 7 bases that match TRBD1. This CDR3 contains 11 residues. Germline-derived CDR1 and CDR2 are SNHLY and FYNNEI. With V trimmed by 6 bases and J by 6 bases, 1 base remained unmatched. CDR3 bases: TGTGCCAGCAGGGGACAGAATGGCTACACCTTC. Translated, it gives CASRGQNGYTF.

The genes are TRBV7-8 and TRBJ1-5; D gene ambiguous. Germline V lookup: CDR1 SGHVS, CDR2 FQNEAQ. V was shortened by 5 bases and J by 3 bases, with 14 bases between the two germline ends. CDR3 length: 15 amino acids. As DNA, the CDR3 is TGTGCCAGCAGCCCTTACGGGTTTAACAATCAGCCCCAGCATTTT. The encoded protein is CASSPYGFNNQPQHF.